Each of the 7 T cell receptor beta chains below was sequenced from the same sample in a study of blood T cell repertoires in COVID-19. The protocol was immunoSEQ multiplex PCR, while the TCRdb copy is restricted to in-frame clones and leaves out a portion. The data contain under 150,000 clones, 88% of them singletons. Sequencing was performed on PBMCs or T cells enriched from blood (not recorded which). The receptors derive from a woman aged 25 to 45 with acute COVID-19.

This clone was seen only once. The chain has TRBV15 and TRBJ1-1; no firm D call. This CDR3 comprises 13 residues. Trimming stripped 5 bases from V and 0 bases from J, with 7 bases between. Germline CDR1 is LNHNV and CDR2 is YYDKDF (reference sequence). The CDR3 region is CATSAVLNTEAFF. The DNA for the CDR3 is TGTGCCACCAGCGCGGTGTTGAACACTGAAGCTTTCTTT.

In this sample, this clone turned up once. The chain joins TRBV14 to TRBJ2-5; 13 bases are shared with TRBD2. This CDR3 is built from 17 residues. From germline, CDR1 is SGHDN and CDR2 FVKESK. V shed 0 bases, J shed 3 bases, and the junction held 4 bases outside the gene matches. Written as DNA, the CDR3 is TGTGCCAGCAGCCAAGATTTAGGACTAGCGGGAGAAGAGACCCAGTACTTC. Translated, it gives CASSQDLGLAGEETQYF. Together with reference TRBV14 and TRBJ2-5, the CDR3 gives the full variable domain: EAGVTQFPSHSVIEKGQTVTLRCDPISGHDNLYWYRRVMGKEIKFLLHFVKESKQDESGMPNNRFLAERTGGTYSTLKVQPAELEDSGVYFCASSQDLGLAGEETQYFGPGTRLLVL.

The gene calls are TRBV12-3 or TRBV12-4 and TRBJ2-7; 7 bases match TRBD1. Unmatched junction bases numbered 9, after V lost 6 bases and J lost 7 bases. The CDR3 is made up of 13 amino acids. CDR3 residues: CASSRRQGREQYF. In DNA form, the CDR3 reads TGTGCCAGCAGCCGGAGACAGGGCAGGGAGCAGTACTTC.

The sample holds a few counts of this clone. The chain carries TRBV12-2 and TRBJ2-1; TRBD2 reflects the table's D call only, with no check against the DNA. TRBV12-2 counts as a pseudogene. This CDR3 comprises 14 residues. The CDR3 nucleotides read TGTGCAAGTCGCAGCGGGAGTTCCTACAATGAGCAGTTCTTC. The encoded protein is CASRSGSSYNEQFF.

The table lists this clone with a count of one. The V call is TRBV12-3 or TRBV12-4, the J call TRBJ2-5, with D maybe TRBD1 (6 bases). Trimming stripped 3 bases from V and 5 bases from J, with 10 bases between. The CDR3 has 13 amino acids. The CDR3 nucleotides read TGTGCCAGCAGTTTCAGGGGCACGGAGACCCAGTACTTC. This codes for CASSFRGTETQYF.

The chain couples TRBV27 to TRBJ2-1; D not certain. There are 14 residues in the CDR3. V lost 4 bases and J 0 bases, leaving 7 bases between the germline ends. CDR1 MNHEY and CDR2 SMNVEV come from the germline V gene (reference sequence). This CDR3 reads CASSWSSSYNEQFF. The CDR3 DNA reads as TGTGCCAGCAGTTGGAGTAGCTCCTACAATGAGCAGTTCTTC.

V and J are TRBV6-5 and TRBJ1-1; 8 bases line up with TRBD1. Trimming cost V 4 bases and J 5 bases; bases outside gene matches: 6. Germline V lookup: CDR1 MNHEY, CDR2 SVGAGI. There are 14 residues in the CDR3. This CDR3 is CASSSGQGGTEAFF. DNA of the CDR3: TGTGCCAGCAGTTCCGGACAGGGAGGGACTGAAGCTTTCTTT.